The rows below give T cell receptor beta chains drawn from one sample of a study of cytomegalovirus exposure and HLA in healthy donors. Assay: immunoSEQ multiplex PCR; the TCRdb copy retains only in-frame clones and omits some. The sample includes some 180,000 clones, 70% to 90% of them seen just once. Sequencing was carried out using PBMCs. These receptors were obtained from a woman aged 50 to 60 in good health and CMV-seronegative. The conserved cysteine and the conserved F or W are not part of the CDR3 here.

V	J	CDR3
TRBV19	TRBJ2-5	ASRNTGGRETQY
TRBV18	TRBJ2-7	ASSPSLAGLSSYEQY
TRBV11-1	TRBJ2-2	ASSLVQANTGELF
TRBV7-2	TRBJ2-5	ASSPSRLAPRETQY
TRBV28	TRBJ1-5	ASSPLTGANQPQH
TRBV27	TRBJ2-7	ASRTRPGQAFSYEQY
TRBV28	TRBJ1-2	ASSPPANYGYT
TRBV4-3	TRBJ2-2	ASSSPGLAGATNTGELF
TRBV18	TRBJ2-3	ASSPFVTGDTQY
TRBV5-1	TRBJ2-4	ASSLTEAKNIQY